The following is a TCR beta chain sequence with its context. Participants reported their clinical history, and cohort assignment relied on those reports. Each recovered donor of Cohort 3 presented with two negative PCRs, clearance, or symptom resolution. Generated by immunoSEQ multiplex PCR, the TCRdb table keeps only in-frame clones and is missing some. This sample has roughly 180,000 clones; around 85% occur once, and the top ten carry 6% to 6.5%. The data originate from a study of blood T cell repertoires in COVID-19. About the study: COVID-19 samples, acute and convalescent, were from the United States, Italy and Spain. In each case, the material was cDNA or gDNA derived from T cells, B-cell-depleted T cells, or PBMCs.

Trimming left V 5 bases short and J 0 bases short, with 13 bases between. CDR3 length equals 15 residues. CDR1 and CDR2 from the germline V gene are MNHEY and SMNVEV (reference sequence). The chain is built from TRBV27 and TRBJ1-1; TRBD1 is a possible D gene (5 bases). The clonotype was recovered from a man aged 35-49 years who had recovered from COVID-19. What was sequenced was PBMCs or T cells enriched from blood (not recorded which). The CDR3 sequence is CASSPGVELNTEAFF. In DNA form, the CDR3 reads TGTGCCAGCAGTCCGGGGGTCGAATTGAACACTGAAGCTTTCTTT.